One sample yielded the 27 T cell receptor beta chains listed below, sequenced in a study of tumor and adjacent non-tumor tissue in lung cancer. This sample's RNA came from whole unsorted tissue. The normal lung tissue was taken more than 3 cm from the tumor edge. The library came from three nested PCR rounds adapted from ARM-PCR protocols. One entry per CDR3 protein results from TCRdb running MiXCR on the multiplex PCR reads. The table has about 50,000 distinct CDR3 sequences, around two thirds seen once. The material sequenced was distant non-tumor lung tissue. These TCRs come from a woman aged 55-69 years with non-small cell lung cancer.

This clonotype was observed at least ten times. The CDR3 spells CASSFTTNTGELFF. The CDR3 DNA sequence: TGCGCCAGCAGCTTCACAACGAACACCGGGGAGCTGTTTTTT. This rearrangement joins TRBV5-1 to TRBJ2-2; D is undetermined. V was trimmed by 2 bases and J by 0 bases, leaving 5 bases between them. Germline V gene data show CDR1 as SGHRS and CDR2 as YFSETQ. The CDR3 is made up of 14 amino acids.

This chain connects TRBV6-2 or TRBV6-3 to TRBJ2-3; 10 nucleotides line up with TRBD2. V lost 4 bases, J lost 9 bases, and 16 bases stayed unmatched. This CDR3 spans 17 amino acids. Germline CDR1 and CDR2: MNHEY and SVGEGT. CDR3 DNA: TGTGCCAGCAGTTTACTACCTAGCGGGAGTACCGCAAACACGCAGTATTTT. This gives the protein CASSLLPSGSTANTQYF.

As regards this clonotype: It is likely a read error, because the conserved phenylalanine at the end of the CDR3 is missing. The rearrangement links TRBV6-5 to TRBJ2-3; the match to TRBD1 covers 7 bases. Trimming took 7 bases from V and 5 from J; bases not matched to a gene: 15. This CDR3 contains 16 residues. Germline CDR1 MNHEY, CDR2 SVGAGI. The DNA for the CDR3 is TGTGCCAGCACCACCGGCGGCAGGGGGTGCGGAGATACGCAGTATTAT. Translating it yields CASTTGGRGCGDTQYY.

Concerning this clonotype: This likely comes from a read error, as the CDR3 has no conserved phenylalanine or tryptophan at its end. The chain couples TRBV29-1 to TRBJ2-1, with a weak D call TRBD2 (5 bases). Germline V gene data show CDR1 as SQVTM and CDR2 as ANQGSEA. This CDR3 is 12 amino acids long. V shed 4 bases and J shed 10 bases, with 14 bases lying between them. This CDR3 is CSVGPTGKEQFL. For the CDR3, the DNA is TGCAGCGTTGGACCTACGGGAAAAGAGCAGTTCTTA.

A word on this clonotype: The junction departs from the called germline gene at one end, perhaps through a read error. The rearrangement links TRBV29-1 to TRBJ2-4; TRBD2 is a possible D gene (6 bases). Germline CDR1 SQVTM, CDR2 ANQGSEA. The length of the CDR3 is 12 residues. CDR3 protein: CSVTRGLNIEYF. For the CDR3, the DNA is TGCAGCGTTACGAGGGGACTGAACATTGAGTACTTC.

This clonotype ranks as medium-sized. V and J are TRBV6-2 or TRBV6-3 and TRBJ2-2; D assignment may be TRBD1 or TRBD2 (5 bases each). This CDR3 is built from 17 residues. Per the germline V gene, CDR1 is MNHEY and CDR2 is SVGEGT. V was pared by 7 bases and J by 1 base, with 19 bases between. CDR3 protein: CASKGTLAGWNTGELFF. The CDR3 nucleotides are TGTGCCAGCAAGGGGACCCTGGCAGGGTGGAACACCGGGGAGCTGTTTTTT.

As regards this clonotype: One end of the junction is discordant with germline, which a read error may explain. The chain joins TRBV11-2 to TRBJ2-3, with 14 nucleotides matching TRBD2. The CDR3 has 18 amino acids. Per germline, CDR1 SGHAT and CDR2 FQNNGV. CDR3 in amino acids: CPSSLGTSGGIFTDTQYF. In nucleotides, the CDR3 is TGTCCCAGCAGCTTAGGGACTAGCGGGGGAATTTTCACAGATACACAGTATTTT.

This chain links TRBV6-6 with TRBJ1-2, with D perhaps TRBD1 (5 bases). Deletions cut 5 bases from V and 6 bases from J, with 22 bases between. CDR1 and CDR2 from the germline V gene are MNHNY and SVGAGI (reference sequence). This CDR3 spans 16 amino acids. DNA for the CDR3: TGTGCCAGCAGTCCCTACGTCCCGACAGAGGCTGATGGCTACACCTTC. Amino acids: CASSPYVPTEADGYTF.

The chain uses TRBV4-3 and TRBJ2-3; 10 nucleotides line up with TRBD2. The length of the CDR3 is 15 residues. Germline CDR1 and CDR2: LGHNA and YSLEER. V lost 9 bases and J lost 1; bases outside the gene matches: 7. The CDR3 DNA sequence: TGCGCCAGTAGCAACGGACTAGCGGGCACAGATACGCAGTATTTT. Translating gives CASSNGLAGTDTQYF.

This clonotype is classed as medium-sized (0.01 to 0.1%). The rearrangement uses TRBV5-5 and TRBJ2-5; D is unresolved. Between the trimmed V and J ends, which lost 6 bases and 3 bases, there was a span of 6 bases. The germline gives CDR1 SGHKS, CDR2 YYEKEE (reference sequence). The CDR3 has 11 amino acids. The CDR3, as DNA: TGTGCCAGCACCCTTAAAGAGACCCAGTACTTC. This translates into CASTLKETQYF.

This clonotype was detected ten times or more. V is TRBV20-1 and J is TRBJ2-7; TRBD2 matches at 13 bases. Per germline, CDR1 DFQATT and CDR2 SNEGSKA (reference sequence). The CDR3 sequence is 18 residues long. Unmatched junction bases numbered 13, after V lost 0 bases and J lost 5 bases. The CDR3 loop is CSARDIRTSGSFRNEQYF. The CDR3, as DNA: TGCAGTGCTAGAGATATTCGGACTAGCGGGAGTTTTCGGAACGAGCAGTACTTC.

As for this clonotype: It is unclear where the CDR3 begins or ends on the DNA, so no DNA is shown, and the CDR3 is as TCRdb lists it. The V gene is TRBV29-1, the J gene TRBJ1-2; the table's D gene call, TRBD1, was not cross checked with the DNA. Germline V CDR1 and CDR2: SQVTM, ANQGSEA. The CDR3 contains 12 residues when both ends are counted. CDR3 amino acids: CSVGQGAQGYIF.

Turning to this clonotype: The junction departs from the called germline gene at one end, perhaps through a read error. J is TRBJ2-3 and V is TRBV12-3 or TRBV12-4; 10 nucleotides align to TRBD1. The CDR3 has 16 amino acids. Written as DNA, the CDR3 is TGTACCAGCAGTTCAATCGGGACAGGGGCGACAGATAGGCAGTATTTT. Translation gives CTSSSIGTGATDRQYF.

To note about this clonotype: This may come from a read error, since a much larger clone is one base off. V is TRBV28 and J is TRBJ2-3; either TRBD1 or TRBD2 may supply D (6 bases each). From germline, CDR1 is MDHEN and CDR2 SYDVKM. Trimming left V 7 bases short and J 6 bases short, with 20 bases between. CDR3 length: 15 residues. The CDR3 sequence is CASTPGGHDTDTQYF. The CDR3 DNA follows: TGTGCCAGCACCCCTGGGGGGCACGACACGGATACGCAGTATTTT.

This clonotype came up a few times. At one end the junction does not follow the germline gene, possibly because of a read error. The rearrangement joins TRBV12-3 or TRBV12-4 to TRBJ2-7; D remains unclear. The CDR3 has 18 residues. This chain's CDR3 is CVSSILGLYGRDSYEQYF. CDR3 nucleotides: TGTGTCAGCAGCATACTCGGTTTATATGGGCGCGACTCCTACGAGCAGTACTTC.

A remark on this clonotype: At one end, the junction sequence differs from germline, possibly due to a read error. The chain combines TRBV12-3 or TRBV12-4 with TRBJ2-1; no clear D. This CDR3 has 14 amino acids. Here the CDR3 reads CPSSLEFGYNEQFF. The CDR3 DNA reads as TGTCCCAGCAGTTTAGAATTTGGATACAATGAGCAGTTCTTC.

This chain connects TRBV6-5 to TRBJ1-3, with D hard to call. Trimming took 2 bases from V and 0 from J, leaving 11 bases between them. This CDR3 has 16 amino acids. The germline gives CDR1 MNHEY, CDR2 SVGAGI. The CDR3 is CASSYDRFLSGNTIYF. CDR3 DNA sequence: TGTGCCAGCAGTTACGATAGGTTCCTCTCTGGAAACACCATATATTTT.

CDR3 in DNA: TGTGCCAGCACCCTGCAACCGACAGGAGCTAACTATGGCTACACCTTC. Its protein product is CASTLQPTGANYGYTF. The chain couples TRBV6-5 to TRBJ1-2; TRBD1 is a possible D gene (6 bases). V was cut by 7 bases and J by 0 bases, with 18 bases left in between. Germline-derived CDR1 and CDR2 are MNHEY and SVGAGI. This CDR3 is built from 16 residues.

A word on this clonotype: An end of the junction differs from the germline gene, which may be a read error. The chain uses TRBV4-3 and TRBJ2-1; 9 bases agree with TRBD2. Germline V lookup: CDR1 LGHNA, CDR2 YSLEER. The CDR3 is 16 residues long. The CDR3 here is CARSHLTSGNYNEQFF. In DNA form, the CDR3 reads TGCGCTAGGAGCCATCTGACTAGCGGCAACTATAATGAGCAATTCTTC.

A note on this clonotype: One junction end disagrees with the germline gene, perhaps due to a read error. V usage is TRBV29-1 and J usage is TRBJ2-1; maybe TRBD1 (5 bases). CDR3 size: 14 residues. Germline V gene data show CDR1 as SQVTM and CDR2 as ANQGSEA. The CDR3 sequence: CSAFGHGVYDEQFF. In DNA, the CDR3 is TGCAGCGCTTTCGGACATGGTGTCTACGATGAGCAGTTCTTC.

Details on this clonotype: The CDR3 carries no conserved terminal phenylalanine or tryptophan, so it likely arises from a read error. The rearrangement links TRBV29-1 to TRBJ1-5; D call uncertain. The germline CDR1 and CDR2 sequences are SQVTM and ANQGSEA. The CDR3 runs to 14 residues. V was shortened by 4 bases and J by 5 bases, with 15 bases between the two germline ends. CDR3: CSVVVSGKDQPQHL. The CDR3 coding sequence is TGCAGCGTTGTCGTATCGGGGAAAGATCAGCCCCAGCATTTA.

As to this clonotype: An end of the junction differs from the germline gene, which may be a read error. J is TRBJ2-7 and V is TRBV11-2; 7 nucleotides align to TRBD1. This CDR3 has 14 residues. Germline V gene sequence: CDR1 SGHAT, CDR2 FQNNGV. Written as DNA, the CDR3 is TGTACCAGCAGCTTATCCATCGGGACAGCCGAGCAGTACTTC. It yields the protein CTSSLSIGTAEQYF.

Note on this clonotype: A much larger clone sits a single nucleotide away, making a read error possible. The V call is TRBV5-1, the J call TRBJ1-1; 7 bases map to TRBD1. The CDR3 runs to 14 residues. Germline CDR1 SGHRS, CDR2 YFSETQ. CDR3 sequence reads: CDSSSMTGYTEAFF. The CDR3 DNA follows: TGCGACAGCAGCTCTATGACAGGGTACACTGAAGCTTTCTTT.

The chain links TRBV7-9 to TRBJ1-1; perhaps TRBD1 as D (5 bases). The germline V gene encodes CDR1 SEHNR and CDR2 FQNEAQ (reference sequence). The CDR3 is made up of 11 amino acids. V lost 0 bases to trimming and J lost 12 bases, with 8 bases between them. The CDR3 reads CASSLAGDTFF. The CDR3 bases are TGTGCCAGCAGCTTAGCAGGGGATACTTTCTTT.

Turning to this clonotype: Mismatch with germline at one junction end may stem from a read error. The chain recombines TRBV12-3 or TRBV12-4 with TRBJ2-3, with D hard to call. The length of the CDR3 is 13 residues. CDR3 in DNA: TGTGCTAGCAGTTCCGGCGGTGCAAATACGCAGTATTTT. Protein sequence: CASSSGGANTQYF.

The CDR3 DNA sequence: TGCAGTGTGGCCGGGTCAGCCCCCGCAGATACGCAGTATTTT. Its translation is CSVAGSAPADTQYF. The chain couples TRBV29-1 to TRBJ2-3; no definite D call. The CDR3 has 14 residues. Germline values: CDR1 SQVTM, CDR2 ANQGSEA.

With regard to this clonotype: It is likely a read error, because the conserved phenylalanine at the end of the CDR3 is missing. This CDR3 is CASSSRGGGDFNYGYTL. The CDR3 nucleotides are TGTGCCAGCAGTTCCAGGGGCGGTGGAGATTTTAACTATGGCTACACCCTC. The chain joins TRBV12-3 or TRBV12-4 to TRBJ1-2; perhaps TRBD1 as D (6 bases). V lost 4 bases and J 1 base, leaving 19 bases between the germline ends. CDR3 length equals 17 residues.